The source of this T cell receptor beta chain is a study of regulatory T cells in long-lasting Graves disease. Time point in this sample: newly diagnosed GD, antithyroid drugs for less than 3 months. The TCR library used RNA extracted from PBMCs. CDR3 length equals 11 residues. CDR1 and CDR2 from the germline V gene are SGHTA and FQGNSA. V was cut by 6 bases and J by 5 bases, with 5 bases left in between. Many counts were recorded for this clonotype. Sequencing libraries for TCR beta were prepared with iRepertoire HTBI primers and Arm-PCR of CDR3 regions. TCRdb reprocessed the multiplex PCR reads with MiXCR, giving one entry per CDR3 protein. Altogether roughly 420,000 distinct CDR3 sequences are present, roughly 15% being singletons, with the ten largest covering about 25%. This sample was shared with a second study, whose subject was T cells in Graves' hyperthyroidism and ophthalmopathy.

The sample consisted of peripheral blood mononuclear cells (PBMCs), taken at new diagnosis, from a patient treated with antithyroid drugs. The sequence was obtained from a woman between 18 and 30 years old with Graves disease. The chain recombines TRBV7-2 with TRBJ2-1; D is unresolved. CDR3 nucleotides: TGTGCCAGCAGTCCGGACAATGAGCAGTTCTTC. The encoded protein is CASSPDNEQFF. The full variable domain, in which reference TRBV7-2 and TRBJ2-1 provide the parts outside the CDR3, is GAGVSQSPSNKVTEKGKDVELRCDPISGHTALYWYRQSLGQGLEFLIYFQGNSAPDKSGLPSDRFSAERTGGSVSTLTIQRTQQEDSAVYLCASSPDNEQFFGPGTRLTVL.